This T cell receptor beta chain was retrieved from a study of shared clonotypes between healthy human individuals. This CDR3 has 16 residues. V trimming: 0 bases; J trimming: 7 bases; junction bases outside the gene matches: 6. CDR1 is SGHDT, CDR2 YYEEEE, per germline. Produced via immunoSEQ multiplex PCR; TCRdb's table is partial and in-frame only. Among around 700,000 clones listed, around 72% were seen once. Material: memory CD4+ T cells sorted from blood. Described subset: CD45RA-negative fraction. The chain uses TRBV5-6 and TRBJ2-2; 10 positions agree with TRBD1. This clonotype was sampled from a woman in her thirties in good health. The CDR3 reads CASSLVTGGASGELFF. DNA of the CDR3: TGTGCCAGCAGCTTGGTGACAGGGGGCGCAAGCGGGGAGCTGTTTTTT.